The entry that follows covers one T cell receptor beta chain sequence. The data were taken from a study of blood T cell repertoires in COVID-19. On the study more broadly: Some COVID-19 samples were acute and others convalescent; all came from the United States, Italy and Spain.

In the study's own analysis: Reference gene primers were amplified, and this amplification served to estimate nucleated cell counts. This table comes from immunoSEQ multiplex PCR, and its TCRdb copy is limited to in-frame clones, with some not included. V, J and clone size are taken as reported in that table, and D and trimming were inferred from the DNA itself. The repertoire holds about 37,000 clones, with 85% to 90% as singletons. The V and J ends lost 2 bases and 4 bases respectively, with 5 bases between them. The CDR3 extends over 12 amino acids. Germline CDR1 and CDR2: LGHDT and YNNKEL (reference sequence).

Sequenced material: peripheral blood. The TCR was taken from a man between 65 and 80 years old with acute or convalescent COVID-19. J is TRBJ2-5 and V is TRBV3-1 (or the pseudogene TRBV3-2); maybe TRBD1 (5 bases). The CDR3 is CASSQQGETQYF. CDR3 DNA: TGTGCCAGCAGCCAACAGGGAGAGACCCAGTACTTC.